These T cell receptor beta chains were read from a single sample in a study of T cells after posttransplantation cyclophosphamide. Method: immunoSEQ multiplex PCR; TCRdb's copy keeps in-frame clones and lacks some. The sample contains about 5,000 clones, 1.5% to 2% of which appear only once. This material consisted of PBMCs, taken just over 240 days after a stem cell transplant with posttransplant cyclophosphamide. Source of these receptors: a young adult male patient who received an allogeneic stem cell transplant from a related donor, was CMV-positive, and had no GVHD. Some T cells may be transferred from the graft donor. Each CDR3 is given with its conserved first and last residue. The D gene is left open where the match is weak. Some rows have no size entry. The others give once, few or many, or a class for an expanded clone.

TGTGCCAGCAGTTTTGCCCGCCGGACAGGGAATGAAGCTTTCTTT	CASSFARRTGNEAFF	TRBV28	TRBJ1-1	TRBD1	few
TGTGCCAGCAGTTTATCGAACAGGGGTTTCCGCGAGCAGTACTTC	CASSLSNRGFREQYF	TRBV27	TRBJ2-7	TRBD1	few
TGTGCCAGCAGTCCCCCCGGGGGGAACACTGAAGCTTTCTTT	CASSPPGGNTEAFF	TRBV28	TRBJ1-1	NA	few
TGTGCCATCAGCGATGCGGCGGGGTCGAACACCGGGGAGCTGTTTTTT	CAISDAAGSNTGELFF	TRBV10-3	TRBJ2-2	NA	few
TGCGCCAGCAGCGGACCAAGACAGGGACTCGGGTCACCCCTCCACTTT	CASSGPRQGLGSPLHF	TRBV4-1	TRBJ1-6	TRBD1	few
TGCGCCAGCAGGGGGGGGCCGAACACCGGGGAGCTGTTTTTT	CASRGGPNTGELFF	TRBV4-1	TRBJ2-2	NA	few
TGTGCCAGCAGGGACAGGCCCTCCTACGAGCAGTACTTC	CASRDRPSYEQYF	TRBV28	TRBJ2-7	TRBD1	few
TGTGCCAGCAGCCAAACAGGGGGCGAGGGGGATGAGCAGTTCTTC	CASSQTGGEGDEQFF	TRBV28	TRBJ2-1	TRBD1	NA
TGTGCCAGCAGTCCTAGACTAGCGGGAGTGGTTGAGCAGTTCTTC	CASSPRLAGVVEQFF	TRBV6-4	TRBJ2-1	TRBD2	NA
TGTGCCAGCAGCTTAGGAGACTATGGCTACACCTTC	CASSLGDYGYTF	TRBV7-9	TRBJ1-2	NA	NA
TGTGCCAGCAGCCAAGATGAGCTAGGAACTGAAGCTTTCTTT	CASSQDELGTEAFF	TRBV4-2	TRBJ1-1	NA	medium-sized
TGCGCCAGCAGCCCAAGACAGGGGGCCTATGAGCAGTTCTTC	CASSPRQGAYEQFF	TRBV4-1	TRBJ2-1	TRBD1	NA
TGTGCCAGCAGCAAACCTGCAGATTTACGAGATACGCAGTATTTT	CASSKPADLRDTQYF	TRBV21-1	TRBJ2-3	NA	NA
TGTGCCAGCAGTGACACAGGGAAATTACCCTACGAGCAGTACTTC	CASSDTGKLPYEQYF	TRBV25-1	TRBJ2-7	NA	few
TGTGCCTGGAGATACAGGGGCGGAGAGACCCAGTACTTC	CAWRYRGGETQYF	TRBV30	TRBJ2-5	TRBD1	NA
TGTGCCAGCAGTGTCACCGCGGGGGGGGCCGATGAGCAGTTCTTC	CASSVTAGGADEQFF	TRBV6-4	TRBJ2-1	TRBD2	NA
TGTGCCAGCAGCACAGGGACAGGGGATGGCTACACCTTC	CASSTGTGDGYTF	TRBV9	TRBJ1-2	TRBD1	NA
TGCGCCAGCAGCCAAAGTGGGCCCCCAACTTTCTTT	CASSQSGPPTFF	TRBV5-1	TRBJ1-1	NA	NA
TGCGCCAGCAGCCAAGAATCCTGGGGGACTATCCCCCCCAATGAGCAGTTCTTC	CASSQESWGTIPPNEQFF	TRBV4-3	TRBJ2-1	TRBD2	NA
TGTGCCAGCAGCCTCGAGGGCTACAGCACTGAAGCTTTCTTT	CASSLEGYSTEAFF	TRBV6-1	TRBJ1-1	NA	few
TGTGCCAGCACTCCGGGACTAGCGGGGTTTGGGGAGACCCAGTACTTC	CASTPGLAGFGETQYF	TRBV5-8	TRBJ2-5	TRBD2	NA
TGTGCCAGCAGACAACAGGGTTCTTTTGGAACAGATACGCAGTATTTT	CASRQQGSFGTDTQYF	TRBV6-6	TRBJ2-3	NA	NA
TGTGCCAGCAGTGAGGGATTTTATAATTCACCCCTCCACTTT	CASSEGFYNSPLHF	TRBV27	TRBJ1-6	NA	NA
TGTGCCAGCAGCTTAAGCCGGGGCAATCAGCCCCAGCATTTT	CASSLSRGNQPQHF	TRBV7-8	TRBJ1-5	NA	few
TGCGCCAGCAGCCAAGACGAACAGCAAGAGACCCAGTACTTC	CASSQDEQQETQYF	TRBV4-3	TRBJ2-5	NA	NA
TGTGCCATCAGCGGGACAGGGGGCAATCAGCCCCAGCATTTT	CAISGTGGNQPQHF	TRBV10-3	TRBJ1-5	TRBD1	NA
TGTGCCAGCAGCTCCTTCGCGGGCGGGAACAATGAGCAGTTCTTC	CASSSFAGGNNEQFF	TRBV7-3	TRBJ2-1	NA	few
TGCAGCGTTGATGGACTAGCGCACCAAGAGACCCAGTACTTC	CSVDGLAHQETQYF	TRBV29-1	TRBJ2-5	TRBD2	few
TGTGCCAGCAGGAGACTAGCGGGAGGGAACGAGCAGTACTTC	CASRRLAGGNEQYF	TRBV2	TRBJ2-7	TRBD2	few
TGTGCCTGGAGTGTACAGGGGTCGCGAAATCAGCCCCAGCATTTT	CAWSVQGSRNQPQHF	TRBV30	TRBJ1-5	TRBD1	few
TGTGCCAGCAGTTTCGGAACTAGCGGGGGGAGAGAGACCCAGTACTTC	CASSFGTSGGRETQYF	TRBV27	TRBJ2-5	TRBD2	NA
TGTGCCAGCTCACCACCTAGCGCGGGGCGGGAGACCCAGTACTTC	CASSPPSAGRETQYF	TRBV18	TRBJ2-5	NA	few
TGTGCCAGCAGCCCGAGACCGGGAAACATTCAGTACTTC	CASSPRPGNIQYF	TRBV7-9	TRBJ2-4	NA	few
TGTGCCAGCAGCTCCGAACCGAGGGACAGCGGCTACACCTTC	CASSSEPRDSGYTF	TRBV7-2	TRBJ1-2	TRBD1	few
TGTGCCAGTCGTCAGATAGCTCATGCCTACAATGAGCAGTTCTTC	CASRQIAHAYNEQFF	TRBV19	TRBJ2-1	NA	few
TGCGCCAGCAGTTCGACTAGCGGGGCCTACAATGAGCAGTTCTTC	CASSSTSGAYNEQFF	TRBV5-1	TRBJ2-1	TRBD2	NA
TGTGCCAGCAGCCCCGATCCAGGGGTCCGGGAAGCTTTCTTT	CASSPDPGVREAFF	TRBV7-9	TRBJ1-1	NA	NA
TGTGCCAGCAGCTTGGTGGGGACAGATGGCTACACCTTC	CASSLVGTDGYTF	TRBV5-4	TRBJ1-2	TRBD1	NA
TGTTCCCCCTCTGACAGGGGTGAGTACGAGCAGTACTTC	CSPSDRGEYEQYF	TRBV6-1	TRBJ2-7	TRBD1	NA
TGTGCCTGGAGTCCAGAAAACCGACAGGGGAACGAGCAGTACTTC	CAWSPENRQGNEQYF	TRBV30	TRBJ2-7	TRBD1	few
TGTGCCAGCAGCCTACAGGGGAATGAGCAGTTCTTC	CASSLQGNEQFF	TRBV7-3	TRBJ2-1	TRBD1	NA
TGTGCCATGGGGAGTTCTAGCACAGATACGCAGTATTTT	CAMGSSSTDTQYF	TRBV10-3	TRBJ2-3	NA	few
TGCGCCAGCAGTGACTCGCGGGGGTACGAGCAGTACTTC	CASSDSRGYEQYF	TRBV10-1	TRBJ2-7	TRBD2	NA
TGCGCCAGCAGCTTGGGACAGGACTGGTCTGGCTACACCTTC	CASSLGQDWSGYTF	TRBV5-1	TRBJ1-2	NA	NA
TGTGCCAGCAGCTTAGGGACAATGGAAAACATTCAGTACTTC	CASSLGTMENIQYF	TRBV7-9	TRBJ2-4	NA	NA
TGTGCCAGCTGCTTGGGACTAGCGGGGGACTTCTACGAGCAGTACTTC	CASCLGLAGDFYEQYF	TRBV21-1	TRBJ2-7	NA	NA
TGCGCCAGCAGCTTGATAGGGACAGACTCACCCCTCCACTTT	CASSLIGTDSPLHF	TRBV5-1	TRBJ1-6	TRBD1	NA
TGTGCCAGCTCAACGGGCGGGAGGGTGGACGAGCAGTACTTC	CASSTGGRVDEQYF	TRBV18	TRBJ2-7	TRBD2	NA
TGTGCCAGCGGGGCTGGTTTAGGCCTCTATGGCTACACCTTC	CASGAGLGLYGYTF	TRBV28	TRBJ1-2	NA	few
TGTGCCAGCAGTGTCTGGACAGGGGAGGAAGGAGGGTACGAGCAGTACTTC	CASSVWTGEEGGYEQYF	TRBV6-4	TRBJ2-7	TRBD1	NA
TGCGCCAGCAGCGTCCGGACAGGGGCGACTAGCGGGAGGTATAACAATGAGCAGTTCTTC	CASSVRTGATSGRYNNEQFF	TRBV5-1	TRBJ2-1	TRBD2	few
TGTGCCAGCAGCTTAGTGAGTGAGCAGTTCTTC	CASSLVSEQFF	TRBV11-2	TRBJ2-1	NA	NA
TGTGCCAGCAGCTGGGGGGGTCAGCCCCAGCATTTT	CASSWGGQPQHF	TRBV7-8	TRBJ1-5	NA	few
TGTGCCAGCAGCTTTTGGCTCTCCGGGGCCAACGTCCTGACTTTC	CASSFWLSGANVLTF	TRBV7-9	TRBJ2-6	NA	NA
TGTCCCAGAAGCCCCAAAGGACTAGCGGTGTACGAGCAGTACTTC	CPRSPKGLAVYEQYF	TRBV5-3	TRBJ2-7	TRBD2	NA
TGTGCCAGCAGCCCGGGACTAGCGGGGCTGGAGACCCAGTACTTC	CASSPGLAGLETQYF	TRBV7-2	TRBJ2-5	TRBD2	NA
TGTGCCAGTAAGGGGACAGGGACCTACGAGCAGTACTTC	CASKGTGTYEQYF	TRBV19	TRBJ2-7	TRBD1	NA
TGTGCCAGTAGCCCTCTGGAGGGTGGGAATGAAAAACTGTTTTTT	CASSPLEGGNEKLFF	TRBV19	TRBJ1-4	NA	NA
TGTGCTAATTCTGTAGATTCCGGGGCCAACGTCCTGACTTTC	CANSVDSGANVLTF	TRBV2	TRBJ2-6	NA	NA
TGCGCCAGCAGCTGGACTAGCGGGGGGGCAGATACGCAGTATTTT	CASSWTSGGADTQYF	TRBV5-1	TRBJ2-3	TRBD2	NA